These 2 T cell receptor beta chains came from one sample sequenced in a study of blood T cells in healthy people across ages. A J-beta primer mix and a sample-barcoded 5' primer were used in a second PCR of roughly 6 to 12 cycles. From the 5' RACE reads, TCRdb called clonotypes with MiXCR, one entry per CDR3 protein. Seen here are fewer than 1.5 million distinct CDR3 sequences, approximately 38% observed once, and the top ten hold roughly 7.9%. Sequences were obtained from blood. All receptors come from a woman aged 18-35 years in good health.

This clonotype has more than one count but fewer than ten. The CDR3 coding sequence is TGTGCCAGCAGTTCTTTACAGGGGGCGAGTGGCTACACCTTC. This translates into CASSSLQGASGYTF. The gene calls are TRBV6-5 and TRBJ1-2, with 9 bases that match TRBD1. The germline CDR1 and CDR2 sequences are MNHEY and SVGAGI. V lost 4 bases and J lost 7; bases outside the gene matches: 7. This CDR3 has 14 amino acids.

The CDR3 DNA follows: TGTGCCAGCAGTGAAGGTCTTCGGGACTTATACTACGAGCAGTACTTC. Translation gives CASSEGLRDLYYEQYF. This chain uses TRBV2 with TRBJ2-4, with D maybe TRBD2 (6 bases). Near its end, the DNA agrees better with TRBJ2-7, so the J call may be wrong. Germline CDR1 is SNHLY and CDR2 is FYNNEI. CDR3 length: 16 amino acids.